Below are 13 T cell receptor beta chains sequenced from a single sample in a study of Ad26.COV2.S vaccination and SARS-CoV-2 variants. Some clones are missing from TCRdb's copy, which holds only in-frame ones; the method was immunoSEQ multiplex PCR. Of 87,000 or so clones listed, approximately 82% are singletons. The sequences come from peripheral blood, collected after recovery from COVID-19. The receptors come from a human donor who had recovered from COVID-19.

This clone was counted a few times. The chain recombines TRBV5-4 with TRBJ1-4; D is unclear. Between the trimmed V and J ends, which lost 0 bases and 8 bases, there was a span of 14 bases. This CDR3 has 15 amino acids. Germline CDR1 SGHNT, CDR2 YYREEE (reference sequence). For the CDR3, the DNA is TGTGCCAGCAGCTTGGCCGGCGGGGTACGGGAAAAACTGTTTTTT. Translation: CASSLAGGVREKLFF.

V gene TRBV25-1 combines with J gene TRBJ2-2, with 8 bases aligning to TRBD1. The CDR3 runs to 16 residues. The V gene's germline CDR1 is MGHDK and CDR2 SYGVNS. V lost 4 bases, J lost 7 bases, and 11 bases stayed unmatched. The chain's CDR3 is CASSGVQGALIGELFF. The CDR3 DNA sequence: TGTGCCAGCAGTGGCGTCCAGGGGGCTCTTATCGGGGAGCTGTTTTTT.

The genes are TRBV24-1 and TRBJ2-5, with D possibly matching TRBD2 (5 bases). Germline lookup yields CDR1 KGHDR and CDR2 SFDVKD. V lost 5 bases and J lost 8, with 11 bases in between. The CDR3 is 12 residues long. CDR3 protein: CATSAELGTQYF. The CDR3 nucleotides read TGTGCCACCAGTGCAGAACTAGGAACCCAGTACTTC.

V usage is TRBV4-3 and J usage is TRBJ2-7; TRBD2 might be the D (6 bases). V lost 3 bases, J lost 2 bases, and 11 bases lay in between. In germline, CDR1 is LGHNA, CDR2 YSLEER. This CDR3 region has 14 residues. The CDR3 coding sequence is TGCGCCAGCAGCCAGGTCCGCGGGGCCTACGAGCAGTACTTC. This gives the protein CASSQVRGAYEQYF.

This clone turned up a few times. The chain is built from TRBV9 and TRBJ2-3; 8 bases map to TRBD2. The CDR3 totals 16 residues. Germline V gives CDR1 SGDLS, CDR2 YYNGEE. V was clipped by 4 bases and J by 3 bases; unmatched bases: 10. This CDR3 reads CASSLSSGSGTDTQYF. The CDR3 nucleotides are TGTGCCAGCAGCCTCTCCAGCGGGAGTGGTACAGATACGCAGTATTTT.

This clone was seen a single time. This CDR3 reads CASSYSEGSGYTF. CDR3 coding DNA: TGTGCCAGCAGTTACTCGGAGGGTTCCGGCTACACCTTC. The rearrangement joins TRBV6-5 to TRBJ1-2, with D unclear. Germline loops: CDR1 MNHEY, CDR2 SVGAGI. V shed 0 bases and J shed 8 bases, with 10 bases lying between them. The CDR3 totals 13 residues.

The V call is TRBV6-1, the J call TRBJ1-1; D unclear. The CDR3 contains 15 residues. Trimming pared 1 base from V and 3 bases from J, leaving 12 bases between. Germline V lookup: CDR1 MNHNS, CDR2 SASEGT. For the CDR3, the DNA is TGTGCCAGCAGTGAAGGGCGGTATTGGTACACTGAAGCTTTCTTT. It translates to CASSEGRYWYTEAFF.

The rearrangement uses TRBV28 and TRBJ1-3; TRBD1 is a possible D gene (6 bases). CDR1 MDHEN and CDR2 SYDVKM come from the germline V gene. The CDR3 contains 13 residues. V gave up 7 bases and J gave up 4 bases, with 11 bases separating them. The CDR3 sequence is CASNLDRGNTIYF. The CDR3 DNA sequence: TGTGCCAGCAACCTGGACAGAGGAAACACCATATATTTT.

This chain connects TRBV5-4 to TRBJ2-3; perhaps TRBD2 as D (5 bases). Trimming removed 7 bases from V and 2 bases from J, with 17 bases in between. Germline CDR1 is SGHNT and CDR2 is YYREEE (reference sequence). CDR3 length: 15 residues. The CDR3 region is CASSSRKADTDTQYF. Written as DNA, the CDR3 is TGTGCCAGCTCCTCTCGTAAAGCGGACACAGATACGCAGTATTTT.

The V gene is TRBV6-2 or TRBV6-3, the J gene TRBJ1-1; D uncertain. Germline CDR1 and CDR2: MNHEY and SVGEGT. The V end was cut by 0 bases, the J end by 5 bases, with 22 bases between. CDR3 length: 18 residues. The CDR3 DNA reads TGTGCCAGCAGTTACTCGGGGTGGCGGGCAGACCCATTAACTGAAGCTTTCTTT. Protein product: CASSYSGWRADPLTEAFF.

This clone was counted once. This chain joins TRBV28 and TRBJ2-5; perhaps TRBD2 as D (5 bases). Germline CDR1 and CDR2: MDHEN and SYDVKM. The CDR3 is made up of 14 amino acids. Trimming left V 6 bases short and J 5 bases short, with 16 bases between. DNA of the CDR3: TGTGCCAGCAGCCTCACTAGGTTAGATGAGACCCAGTACTTC. It is translated as CASSLTRLDETQYF.

V is TRBV2 and J is TRBJ2-7; D possibly corresponds to TRBD2 (6 bases). This CDR3 contains 13 residues. CDR1 and CDR2 from the germline V gene are SNHLY and FYNNEI. Trimming shortened V by 8 bases and J by 2 bases, and 13 bases separated the two germline ends. The CDR3 nucleotides read TGTGCCAGCCTACGGGAGATTACCTACGAGCAGTACTTC. It codes for CASLREITYEQYF.

The J gene is TRBJ1-2, the V gene TRBV5-4; TRBD1 agrees at 10 bases. Germline CDR1 SGHNT, CDR2 YYREEE (reference sequence). The CDR3 runs 14 residues. V lost 4 bases and J lost 8; bases outside the gene matches: 8. The CDR3: CASSTRDRGHGYTF. In DNA, the CDR3 is TGTGCCAGCAGCACCCGGGACAGGGGCCACGGCTACACCTTC.